This is a list of T cell receptor beta chains from one sample in a study of T cells in Graves' hyperthyroidism and ophthalmopathy. TCRdb ran MiXCR on the multiplex PCR reads and lists one entry per CDR3 protein. The sample carries 500,000 to 750,000 distinct CDR3 sequences, approximately 15% recorded once. Sequenced: blood. The receptors stem from a woman in her 30s with Graves' hyperthyroidism. The CDR3 runs from the conserved cysteine through the conserved F or W. The D gene is left open where the match is weak. Clone size is shown for a subset of rows, as once, few, many or a class of expanded clone.

j_call | clone_size | d_call | v_call | cdr3_nt | cdr3_aa
TRBJ2-7 | many | TRBD2 | TRBV15 | TGTGCCACCAGCAGAGATGGTAGCTCCGCTAGCGGGAGGCTCTACGAGCAGTACTTC | CATSRDGSSASGRLYEQYF
TRBJ2-3 | many | TRBD1 | TRBV2 | TGTGCCAGCAGGACGGGGCAGGGGGCGACAGATACGCAGTATTTT | CASRTGQGATDTQYF
TRBJ1-1 | . | TRBD1 | TRBV10-3 | TGTGCCATCAGTGAGTCCCCCGGACAGGGGGCAATGAACACTGAAGCTTTCTTT | CAISESPGQGAMNTEAFF
TRBJ1-1 | . | . | TRBV28 | TGTGCCAGCAGTTTACCGCGGGGTATCAACACTGAAGCTTTCTTT | CASSLPRGINTEAFF
TRBJ2-2 | few | TRBD1 | TRBV7-2 | TGTGCCAGCAGCCAACAGGGGGCCATCGGGGAGCTGTTTTTT | CASSQQGAIGELFF
TRBJ2-3 | . | TRBD2 | TRBV7-9 | TGTGCCAGCAGCTTAGGGACTAGCGGGAGGGCCGTCTCAGATACGCAGTATTTT | CASSLGTSGRAVSDTQYF
TRBJ2-3 | many | . | TRBV5-1 | TGCGCCAGCAGCAGTACCAGGGCGGGAACAGATACGCAGTATTTT | CASSSTRAGTDTQYF
TRBJ1-1 | many | TRBD1 | TRBV3-1 | TGTGCCAGCAGCGCCGGGACAGTCACTGAAGCTTTCTTT | CASSAGTVTEAFF
TRBJ1-1 | many | . | TRBV11-2 | TGTGCCAGCAGCCGAAAATGGACAGACAACACTGAAGCTTTCTTT | CASSRKWTDNTEAFF
TRBJ2-6 | . | . | TRBV20-1 | TGCAGTGCTAGATCTACAGGGAGCTCTGGGGCCAACGTCCTGACTTTC | CSARSTGSSGANVLTF
TRBJ1-2 | few | . | TRBV15 | TGTGCCACCAGCAGAGATACGGAAGGGCGCTATGGCTACACCTTC | CATSRDTEGRYGYTF
TRBJ2-1 | many | TRBD2 | TRBV7-3 | TGTGCCAGCAGCTTAGGCCTAGCGGACATGAATGAGCAGTTCTTC | CASSLGLADMNEQFF
TRBJ2-3 | . | . | TRBV7-3 | TGTGCCAGCAGCGGGGGAGTGAGCACAGATACGCAGTATTTT | CASSGGVSTDTQYF
TRBJ2-1 | few | TRBD2 | TRBV4-3 | TGCGCCAGCAGCCAAGTGTCGTGGACTAGCGGGAACAGTGAGCAGTTCTTC | CASSQVSWTSGNSEQFF
TRBJ1-5 | few | . | TRBV28 | TGTGCCAGCAGTTTATCGAACTATCAGCCCCAGCATTTT | CASSLSNYQPQHF
TRBJ2-7 | few | . | TRBV19 | TGTGCCAGTAGTGAAGTTTTGTGGGACACAAACTACGAGCAGTACTTC | CASSEVLWDTNYEQYF